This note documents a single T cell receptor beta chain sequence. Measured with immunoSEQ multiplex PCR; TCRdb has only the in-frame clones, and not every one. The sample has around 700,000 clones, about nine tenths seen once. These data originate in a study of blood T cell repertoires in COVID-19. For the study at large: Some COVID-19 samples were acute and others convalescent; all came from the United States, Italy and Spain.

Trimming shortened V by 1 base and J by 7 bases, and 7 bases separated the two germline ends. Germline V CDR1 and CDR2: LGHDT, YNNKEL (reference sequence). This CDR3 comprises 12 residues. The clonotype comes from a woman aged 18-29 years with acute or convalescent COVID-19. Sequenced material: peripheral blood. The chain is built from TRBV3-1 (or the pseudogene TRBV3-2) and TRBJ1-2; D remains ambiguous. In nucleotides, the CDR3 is TGTGCCAGCAGCCAAGTTTCCCGTGGCTACACCTTC. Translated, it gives CASSQVSRGYTF.